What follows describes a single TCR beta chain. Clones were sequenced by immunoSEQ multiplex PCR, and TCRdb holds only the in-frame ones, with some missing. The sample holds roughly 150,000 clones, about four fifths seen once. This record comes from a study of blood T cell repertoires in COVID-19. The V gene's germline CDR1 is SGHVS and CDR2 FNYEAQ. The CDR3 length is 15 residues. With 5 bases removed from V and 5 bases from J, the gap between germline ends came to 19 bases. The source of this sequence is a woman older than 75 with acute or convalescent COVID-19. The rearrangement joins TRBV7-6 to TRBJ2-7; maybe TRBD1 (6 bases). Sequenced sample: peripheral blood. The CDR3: CASSQGGLGAHEQYF. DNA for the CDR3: TGTGCCAGCAGCCAAGGGGGTCTTGGGGCCCACGAGCAGTACTTC.